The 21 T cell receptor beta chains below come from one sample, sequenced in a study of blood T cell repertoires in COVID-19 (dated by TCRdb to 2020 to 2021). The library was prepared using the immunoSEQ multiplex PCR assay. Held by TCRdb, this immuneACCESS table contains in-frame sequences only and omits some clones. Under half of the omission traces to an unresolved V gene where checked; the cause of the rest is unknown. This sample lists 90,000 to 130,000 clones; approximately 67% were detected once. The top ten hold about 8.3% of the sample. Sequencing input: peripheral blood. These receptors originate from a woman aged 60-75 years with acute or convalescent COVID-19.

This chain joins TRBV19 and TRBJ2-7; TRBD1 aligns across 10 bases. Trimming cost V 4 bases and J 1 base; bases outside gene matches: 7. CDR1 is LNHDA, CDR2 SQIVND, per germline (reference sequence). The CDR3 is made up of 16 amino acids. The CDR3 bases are TGTGCCAGTAGTACCTACCGGACAGGGGGATCCTACGAGCAGTACTTC. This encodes CASSTYRTGGSYEQYF.

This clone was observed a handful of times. Written as DNA, the CDR3 is TGCGCCAGCAGCTTGCAGGGGTCGAGAAATGAAAAACTGTTTTTT. This codes for CASSLQGSRNEKLFF. This chain connects TRBV5-1 to TRBJ1-4; D possibly corresponds to TRBD1 (6 bases). Germline assignment: CDR1 SGHRS and CDR2 YFSETQ. This CDR3 has 15 residues. V lost 1 base to trimming and J lost 5 bases, with 12 bases between them.

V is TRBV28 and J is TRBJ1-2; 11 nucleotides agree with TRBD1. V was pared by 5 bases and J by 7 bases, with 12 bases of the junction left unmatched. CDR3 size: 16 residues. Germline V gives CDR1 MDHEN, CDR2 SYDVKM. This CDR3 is CASSRTGGVLLGGYTF. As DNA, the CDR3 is TGTGCCAGCAGTCGGACAGGGGGCGTGCTGTTGGGTGGCTACACCTTC.

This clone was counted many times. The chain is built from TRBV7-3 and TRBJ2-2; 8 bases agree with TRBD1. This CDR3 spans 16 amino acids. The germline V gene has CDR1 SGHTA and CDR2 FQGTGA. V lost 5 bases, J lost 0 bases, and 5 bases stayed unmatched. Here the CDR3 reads CASSPGGLANTGELFF. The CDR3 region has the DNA TGTGCCAGCAGCCCAGGGGGCCTAGCGAACACCGGGGAGCTGTTTTTT.

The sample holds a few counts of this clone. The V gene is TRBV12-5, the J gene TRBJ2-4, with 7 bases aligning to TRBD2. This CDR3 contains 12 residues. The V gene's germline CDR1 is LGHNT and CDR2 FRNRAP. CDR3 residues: CAVWAGENIQYF. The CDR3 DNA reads TGTGCCGTCTGGGCGGGAGAAAACATTCAGTACTTC.

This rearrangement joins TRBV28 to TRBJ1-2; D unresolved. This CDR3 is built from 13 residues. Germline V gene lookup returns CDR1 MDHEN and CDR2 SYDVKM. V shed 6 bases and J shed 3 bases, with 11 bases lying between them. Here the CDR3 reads CASSLGSDYGYTF. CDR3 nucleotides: TGTGCCAGCAGCCTGGGCAGTGACTATGGCTACACCTTC.

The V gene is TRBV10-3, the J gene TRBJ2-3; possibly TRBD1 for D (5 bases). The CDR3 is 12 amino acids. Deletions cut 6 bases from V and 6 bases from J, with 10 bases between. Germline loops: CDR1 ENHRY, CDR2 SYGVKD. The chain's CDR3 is CAIRGQEDTQYF. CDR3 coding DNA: TGTGCCATCAGGGGGCAAGAGGATACGCAGTATTTT.

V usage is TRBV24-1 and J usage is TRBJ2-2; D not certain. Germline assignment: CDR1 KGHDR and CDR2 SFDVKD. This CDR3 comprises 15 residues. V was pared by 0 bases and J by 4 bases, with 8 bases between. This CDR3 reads CATSDLKQFTGELFF. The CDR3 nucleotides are TGTGCCACCAGTGATTTGAAACAGTTCACCGGGGAGCTGTTTTTT.

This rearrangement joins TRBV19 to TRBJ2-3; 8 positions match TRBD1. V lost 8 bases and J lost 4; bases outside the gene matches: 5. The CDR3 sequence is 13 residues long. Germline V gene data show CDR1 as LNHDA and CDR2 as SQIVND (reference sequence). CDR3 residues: CASSRGLADTQYF. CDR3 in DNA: TGTGCCAGTTCCAGGGGGCTTGCAGATACGCAGTATTTT.

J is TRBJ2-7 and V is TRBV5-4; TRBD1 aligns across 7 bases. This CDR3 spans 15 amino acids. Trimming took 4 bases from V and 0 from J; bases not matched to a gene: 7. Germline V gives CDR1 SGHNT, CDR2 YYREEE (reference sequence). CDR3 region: CASSQTQGSSYEQYF. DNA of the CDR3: TGTGCCAGCAGCCAGACACAGGGGAGCTCCTACGAGCAGTACTTC.

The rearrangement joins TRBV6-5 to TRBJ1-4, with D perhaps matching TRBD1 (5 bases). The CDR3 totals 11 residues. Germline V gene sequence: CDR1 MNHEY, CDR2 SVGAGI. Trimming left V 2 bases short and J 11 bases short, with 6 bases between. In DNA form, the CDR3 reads TGTGCCAGCAGTTACAAGGGGAAACTGTTTTTT. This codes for CASSYKGKLFF.

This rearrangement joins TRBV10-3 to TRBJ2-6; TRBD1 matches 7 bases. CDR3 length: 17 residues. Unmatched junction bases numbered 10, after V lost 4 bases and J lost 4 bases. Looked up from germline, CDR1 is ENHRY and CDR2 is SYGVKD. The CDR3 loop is CAISARQGGSGANVLTF. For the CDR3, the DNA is TGTGCCATCAGTGCTAGACAGGGTGGCTCCGGGGCCAACGTCCTGACTTTC.

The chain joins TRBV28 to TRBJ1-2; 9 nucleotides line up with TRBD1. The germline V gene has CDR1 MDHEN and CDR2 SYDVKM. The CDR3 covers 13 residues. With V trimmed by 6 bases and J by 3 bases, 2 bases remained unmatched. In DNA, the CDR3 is TGTGCCAGCAGGACAGGGGGGCACTATGGCTACACCTTC. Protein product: CASRTGGHYGYTF.

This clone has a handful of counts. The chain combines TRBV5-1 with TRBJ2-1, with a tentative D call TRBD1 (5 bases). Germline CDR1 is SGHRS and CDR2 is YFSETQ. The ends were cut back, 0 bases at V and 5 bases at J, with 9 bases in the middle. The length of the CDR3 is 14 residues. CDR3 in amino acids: CASSLGQPHNEQFF. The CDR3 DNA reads TGCGCCAGCAGCTTGGGACAGCCACACAATGAGCAGTTCTTC.

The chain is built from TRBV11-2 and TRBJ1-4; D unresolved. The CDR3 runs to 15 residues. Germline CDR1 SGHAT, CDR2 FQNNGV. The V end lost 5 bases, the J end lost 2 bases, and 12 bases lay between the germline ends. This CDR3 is CASSPSIRTNEKLFF. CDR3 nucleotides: TGTGCCAGCAGCCCCTCGATCAGGACTAATGAAAAACTGTTTTTT.

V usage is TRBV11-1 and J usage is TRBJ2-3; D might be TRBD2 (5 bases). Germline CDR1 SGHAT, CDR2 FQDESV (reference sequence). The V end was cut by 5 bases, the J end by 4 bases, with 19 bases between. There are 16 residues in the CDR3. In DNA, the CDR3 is TGTGCCAGCAGCGCATCCTCACTAGTAGTCGCAGATACGCAGTATTTT. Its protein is CASSASSLVVADTQYF.

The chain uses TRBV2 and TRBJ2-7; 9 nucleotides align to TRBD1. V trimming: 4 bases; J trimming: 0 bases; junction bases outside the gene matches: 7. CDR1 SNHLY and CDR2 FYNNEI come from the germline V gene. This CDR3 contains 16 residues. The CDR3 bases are TGTGCCAGCAGTGCCCGGGGGACAGGGTTCTCCTACGAGCAGTACTTC. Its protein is CASSARGTGFSYEQYF.

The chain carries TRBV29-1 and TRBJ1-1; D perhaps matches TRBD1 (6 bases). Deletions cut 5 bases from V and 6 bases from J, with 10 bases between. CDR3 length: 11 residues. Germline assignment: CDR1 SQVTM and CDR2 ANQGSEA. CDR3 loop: CSVTTGSEAFF. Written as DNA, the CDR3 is TGCAGCGTTACCACAGGGTCTGAAGCTTTCTTT.

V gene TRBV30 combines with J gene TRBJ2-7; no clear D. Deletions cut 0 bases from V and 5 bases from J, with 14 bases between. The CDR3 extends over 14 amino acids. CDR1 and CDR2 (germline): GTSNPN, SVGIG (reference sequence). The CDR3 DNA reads TGTGCCTGGAGTGTACTTGGGCCTAAGGACGAGCAGTACTTC. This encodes CAWSVLGPKDEQYF.

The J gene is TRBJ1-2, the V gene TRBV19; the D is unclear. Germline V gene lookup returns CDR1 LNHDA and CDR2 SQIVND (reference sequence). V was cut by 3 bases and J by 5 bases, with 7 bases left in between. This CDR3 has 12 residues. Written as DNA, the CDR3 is TGTGCCAGTAGTATGAGCGGTTATGGCTACACCTTC. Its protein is CASSMSGYGYTF.

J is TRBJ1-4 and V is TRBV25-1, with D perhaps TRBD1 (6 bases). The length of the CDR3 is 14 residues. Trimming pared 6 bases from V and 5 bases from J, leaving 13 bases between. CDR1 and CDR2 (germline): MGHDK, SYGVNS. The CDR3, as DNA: TGTGCCAGCAGCCTCGGACAGCTGAATGAAAAACTGTTTTTT. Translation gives CASSLGQLNEKLFF.